The 3 T cell receptor beta chains presented below share a single source sample, sequenced in a study of response to subunit inactivated influenza vaccine listed by TCRdb under 2018. The protocol used for the library was RT-PCR. The data were produced on an Illumina HiSeq 2500. The raw public data were reprocessed by TCRdb itself: fastp quality trimming at Q25, MiXCR clonotype calling, in-frame beta chains only. For every CDR3 protein sequence, its rows merge into one entry that carries the most common genes and DNA. The sample yields about 500,000 distinct CDR3 sequences; 10% to 15% were counted once. Around 13% of the sample rests with the top ten. Taken with the paper, the label for time point translates to: around 42 days after influenza vaccine administration. The input for sequencing was PBMCs from blood, taken roughly 45 days after vaccination. Source of these receptors: a man aged 50 or older who received an inactivated influenza vaccine. Donor details come from another sample of the same person, matched by shared clones.

The V call is TRBV11-1, the J call TRBJ1-2; 7 positions agree with TRBD1. The CDR3 contains 13 residues. Germline V lookup: CDR1 SGHAT, CDR2 FQDESV (reference sequence). V lost 3 bases, J lost 7 bases, and 5 bases stayed unmatched. The CDR3 sequence is CASSFHRGAGYTF. CDR3 sequence (DNA): TGTGCCAGCAGCTTTCACAGGGGTGCTGGCTACACCTTC.

The table lists this clonotype with a few counts. V and J are TRBV4-2 and TRBJ2-5, with D perhaps assigned TRBD1 or TRBD2 (5 bases each). V was pared by 0 bases and J by 9 bases, with 14 bases between. Germline CDR1 and CDR2: LGHNA and YNFKEQ. The CDR3 consists of 14 residues. The CDR3 DNA sequence: TGTGCCAGCAGCCAAGAAGGGGACGGAAGACCCCAGTACTTC. Protein sequence: CASSQEGDGRPQYF.

This clonotype was detected only a few times. The chain joins TRBV5-1 to TRBJ2-7, with 9 nucleotides matching TRBD2. V gave up 3 bases and J gave up 0 bases; unmatched junction bases: 10. CDR3 length: 17 residues. Germline V gene data show CDR1 as SGHRS and CDR2 as YFSETQ. CDR3 coding DNA: TGCGCCAGCAGCTCCGGTGGACTAGCGCCGAGCTCCTACGAGCAGTACTTC. It yields the protein CASSSGGLAPSSYEQYF.